This T cell receptor beta chain was observed in a study of cytomegalovirus exposure and HLA in healthy donors. General study findings and limits: Association of a missense DCLRE1C variant with TCR beta V- and J-gene trimming was reported in a later analysis. Per a later analysis, fewer than 20,000 TCR beta sequences showed association with HLA alleles at 0.05 false discovery rate. The study had only CMV serostatus as immune exposure information.

Use of 60 Vbeta and 13 Jbeta primers characterized the PCR. Libraries were prepared by immunoSEQ multiplex PCR; TCRdb keeps only in-frame clonotypes and omits some of them. The sample shows fewer than 200,000 clones, approximately 80% of them seen only once. Healthy bone marrow donors supplied every sample. Germline V gives CDR1 ENHRY, CDR2 SYGVKD. V gave up 10 bases and J gave up 2 bases; unmatched junction bases: 9. The CDR3 extends over 14 amino acids. To note about this clone: Its antigen is currently unknown.

The TCR originated in a woman between 45 and 65 years old in good health and CMV-seropositive. The chain uses TRBV10-3 and TRBJ2-5; 8 bases align to TRBD2. Sequencing was performed on PBMCs. The CDR3 here is CATSSGPTQETQYF. In DNA, the CDR3 is TGTGCCACCTCTAGCGGGCCAACGCAAGAGACCCAGTACTTC.